The 3 T cell receptor beta chains reported below all come from one sample, sequenced in a study of cytomegalovirus exposure and HLA in healthy donors. PCR employed 60 Vbeta and 13 Jbeta primers. Libraries were prepared by immunoSEQ multiplex PCR; TCRdb keeps only in-frame clonotypes and omits some of them. This repertoire shows approximately 150,000 clones, around 80% found once; its top ten account for about 1.6%. Material: PBMCs. The receptor set was obtained from a man aged 35 to 55 in good health and CMV-seronegative.

This clone was detected many times. The genes are TRBV6-5 and TRBJ1-2; TRBD1 matches 11 bases. Germline-derived CDR1 and CDR2 are MNHEY and SVGAGI. J was trimmed by 8 bases and V by 6 bases; bases with no gene match: 5. This CDR3 spans 13 amino acids. CDR3 bases: TGTGCCAGCAGCCGGGGACAGGGGGACGGCTACACCTTC. Translating gives CASSRGQGDGYTF.

This clone was recorded a few times. V is TRBV11-2 and J is TRBJ1-1; no definite D call. The CDR3 consists of 11 residues. V was pared by 4 bases and J by 3 bases, with 3 bases between. Germline V gives CDR1 SGHAT, CDR2 FQNNGV. The CDR3 protein is CASSSDTEAFF. The CDR3, as DNA: TGTGCCAGCAGCTCAGACACTGAAGCTTTCTTT.

V gene TRBV7-3 combines with J gene TRBJ2-4, with 9 positions matching TRBD2. This CDR3 region has 14 residues. V gave up 5 bases and J gave up 8 bases; unmatched junction bases: 7. Germline CDR1 reads SGHTA; CDR2 reads FQGTGA. CDR3 protein: CASSPNSGSDIQYF. CDR3 sequence (DNA): TGTGCCAGCAGCCCTAATAGCGGGAGTGACATTCAGTACTTC.